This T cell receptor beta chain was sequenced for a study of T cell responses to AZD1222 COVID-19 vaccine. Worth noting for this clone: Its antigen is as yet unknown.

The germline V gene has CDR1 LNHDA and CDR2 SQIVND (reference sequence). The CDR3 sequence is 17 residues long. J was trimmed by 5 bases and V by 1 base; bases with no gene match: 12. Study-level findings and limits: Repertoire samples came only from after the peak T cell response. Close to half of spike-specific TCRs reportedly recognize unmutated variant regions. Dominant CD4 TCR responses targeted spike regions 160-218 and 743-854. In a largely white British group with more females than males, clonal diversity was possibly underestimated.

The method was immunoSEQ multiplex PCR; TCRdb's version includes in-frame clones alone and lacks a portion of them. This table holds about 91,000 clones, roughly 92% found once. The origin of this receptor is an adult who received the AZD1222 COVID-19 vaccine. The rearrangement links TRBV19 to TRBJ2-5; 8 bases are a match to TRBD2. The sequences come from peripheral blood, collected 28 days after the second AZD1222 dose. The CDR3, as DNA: TGTGCCAGTAGTATAGGGGCGGCCAGCGGGGGAGCGGAGACCCAGTACTTC. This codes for CASSIGAASGGAETQYF. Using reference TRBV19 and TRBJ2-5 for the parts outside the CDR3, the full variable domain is DGGITQSPKYLFRKEGQNVTLSCEQNLNHDAMYWYRQDPGQGLRLIYYSQIVNDFQKGDIAEGYSVSREKKESFPLTVTSAQKNPTAFYLCASSIGAASGGAETQYFGPGTRLLVL.